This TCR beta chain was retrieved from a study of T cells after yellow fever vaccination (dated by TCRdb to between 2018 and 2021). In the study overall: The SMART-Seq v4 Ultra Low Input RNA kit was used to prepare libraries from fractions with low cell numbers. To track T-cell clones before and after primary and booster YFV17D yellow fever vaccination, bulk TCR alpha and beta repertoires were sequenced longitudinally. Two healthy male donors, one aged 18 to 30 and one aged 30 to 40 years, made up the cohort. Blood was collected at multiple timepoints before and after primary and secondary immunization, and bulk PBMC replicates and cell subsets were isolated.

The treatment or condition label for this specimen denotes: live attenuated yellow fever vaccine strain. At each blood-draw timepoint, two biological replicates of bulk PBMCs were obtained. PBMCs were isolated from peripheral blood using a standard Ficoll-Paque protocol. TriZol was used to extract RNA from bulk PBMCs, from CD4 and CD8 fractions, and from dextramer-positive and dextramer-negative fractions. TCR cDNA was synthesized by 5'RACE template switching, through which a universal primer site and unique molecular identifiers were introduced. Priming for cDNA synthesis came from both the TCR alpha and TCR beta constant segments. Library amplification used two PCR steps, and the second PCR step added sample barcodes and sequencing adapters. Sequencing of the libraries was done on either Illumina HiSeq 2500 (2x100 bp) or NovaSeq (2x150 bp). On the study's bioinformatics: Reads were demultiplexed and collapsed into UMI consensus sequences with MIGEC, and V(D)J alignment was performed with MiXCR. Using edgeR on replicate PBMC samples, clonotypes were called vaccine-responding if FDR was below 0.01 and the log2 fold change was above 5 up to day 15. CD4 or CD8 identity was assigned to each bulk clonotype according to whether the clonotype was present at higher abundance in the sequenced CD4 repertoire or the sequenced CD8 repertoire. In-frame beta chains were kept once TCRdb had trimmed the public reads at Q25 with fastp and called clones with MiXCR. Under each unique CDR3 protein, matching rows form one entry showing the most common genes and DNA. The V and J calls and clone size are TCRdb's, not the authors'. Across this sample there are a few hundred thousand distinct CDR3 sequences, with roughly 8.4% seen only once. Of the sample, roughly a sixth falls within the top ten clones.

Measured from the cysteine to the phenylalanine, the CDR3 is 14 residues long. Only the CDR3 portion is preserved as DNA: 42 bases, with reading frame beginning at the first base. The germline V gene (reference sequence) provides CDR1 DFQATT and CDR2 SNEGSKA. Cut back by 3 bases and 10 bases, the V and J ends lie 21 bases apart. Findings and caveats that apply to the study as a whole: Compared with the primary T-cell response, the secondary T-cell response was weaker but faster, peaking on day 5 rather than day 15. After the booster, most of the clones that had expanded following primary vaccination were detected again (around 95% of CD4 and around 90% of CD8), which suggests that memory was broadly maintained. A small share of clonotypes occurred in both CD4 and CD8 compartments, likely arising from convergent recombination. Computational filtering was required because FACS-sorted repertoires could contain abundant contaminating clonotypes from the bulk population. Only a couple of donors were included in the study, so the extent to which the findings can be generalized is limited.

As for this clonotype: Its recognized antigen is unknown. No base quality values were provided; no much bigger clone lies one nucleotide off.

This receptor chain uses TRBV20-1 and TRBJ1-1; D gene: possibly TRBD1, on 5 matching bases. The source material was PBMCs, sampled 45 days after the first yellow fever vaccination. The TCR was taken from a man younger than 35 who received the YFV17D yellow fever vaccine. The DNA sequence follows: TGCAGTGCTAGGGGGGGTGAGGGCTCCCTAGTAGCTTTCTTT. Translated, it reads CSARGGEGSLVAFF.